These T cell receptor beta chains were read from a single sample in a study of blood T cells in healthy people across ages. MiXCR, applied by TCRdb to the 5' RACE reads, yields one record per CDR3 protein. This table has about a million distinct CDR3 sequences, roughly two fifths appearing once. Sequencing was carried out using blood. Source of these receptors: a man aged 18-30 years in good health. Each CDR3 is given with its conserved first and last residue. Fields, in order: J gene, D gene, V gene, clone size, CDR3 length, CDR3 DNA, CDR3 protein. The D gene is left open where the match is weak. Size is stated for part of the rows, as once, few or many counts, or as a class when the clone is expanded.

j_call: TRBJ1-2
d_call: .
v_call: TRBV27
clone_size: once
cdr3_length: 15
cdr3_nt: TGTGCCAGCAGTCCGAGAGCCGACATCGACTATGGCTACACCTTC
cdr3_aa: CASSPRADIDYGYTF

j_call: TRBJ1-5
d_call: .
v_call: TRBV7-2
clone_size: few
cdr3_length: 13
cdr3_nt: TGTGCCAGCAGCTTAGAAGTTTTACAGCCCCAGCATTTT
cdr3_aa: CASSLEVLQPQHF

j_call: TRBJ2-1
d_call: .
v_call: TRBV3-1
clone_size: .
cdr3_length: 15
cdr3_nt: TGTGCCAGCAGTCCCCTAGCGATTGGAGGCGATGAGCAGTTCTTC
cdr3_aa: CASSPLAIGGDEQFF

j_call: TRBJ2-3
d_call: TRBD2
v_call: TRBV5-1
clone_size: .
cdr3_length: 17
cdr3_nt: TGCGCCAGCAGCTTATGGACTAGCGGGGGGGCTACAGATACGCAGTATTTT
cdr3_aa: CASSLWTSGGATDTQYF

j_call: TRBJ1-4
d_call: .
v_call: TRBV4-1
clone_size: few
cdr3_length: 14
cdr3_nt: TGCGCCAGCAGCCAAGCGGTCGTGGTGGAAAAACTGTTTTTT
cdr3_aa: CASSQAVVVEKLFF

j_call: TRBJ2-5
d_call: TRBD1
v_call: TRBV10-3
clone_size: many
cdr3_length: 13
cdr3_nt: TGTGCCCTCTGGACAGGAACCCAAGAGACCCAGTACTTC
cdr3_aa: CALWTGTQETQYF

j_call: TRBJ1-2
d_call: .
v_call: TRBV7-2
clone_size: .
cdr3_length: 13
cdr3_nt: TGTGCCAGCACCCCAGCCGTCAGCTATGGCTACACCTTC
cdr3_aa: CASTPAVSYGYTF

j_call: TRBJ2-1
d_call: .
v_call: TRBV2
clone_size: few
cdr3_length: 14
cdr3_nt: TGTGCCAGCAGGGTTCGGGACACCTACAATGAGCAGTTCTTC
cdr3_aa: CASRVRDTYNEQFF

j_call: TRBJ1-6
d_call: TRBD1
v_call: TRBV12-3/TRBV12-4
clone_size: .
cdr3_length: 14
cdr3_nt: TGTGCCAGCAGCAAGACAGGGCTCGGATCACCCCTCCGCTTT
cdr3_aa: CASSKTGLGSPLRF

j_call: TRBJ2-7
d_call: .
v_call: TRBV4-2
clone_size: .
cdr3_length: 15
cdr3_nt: TGTGCCAGCAGCCATGTGTCCGGCTCCTACAGTGAGCAGTACTTC
cdr3_aa: CASSHVSGSYSEQYF

j_call: TRBJ2-3
d_call: TRBD2
v_call: TRBV20-1
clone_size: .
cdr3_length: 18
cdr3_nt: TGCAGTGCTAGGCCTGGGGTAGCGGGTCACGAGAAAGGAGATACGCAGTATTTT
cdr3_aa: CSARPGVAGHEKGDTQYF

j_call: TRBJ1-1
d_call: .
v_call: TRBV6-2/TRBV6-3
clone_size: few
cdr3_length: 12
cdr3_nt: TGTGCCAGCAGTTACGTGGGACATGAAGCTTTCTTT
cdr3_aa: CASSYVGHEAFF

j_call: TRBJ2-3
d_call: .
v_call: TRBV7-2
clone_size: .
cdr3_length: 15
cdr3_nt: TGTGCCAGCAACCGGACGGGACTCCCCACAGATACGCAGTATTTT
cdr3_aa: CASNRTGLPTDTQYF

j_call: TRBJ2-7
d_call: .
v_call: TRBV25-1
clone_size: few
cdr3_length: 16
cdr3_nt: TGTGCCAGCACCCTATGCCGGACAGTAAGACCCTACGAGCAGTACTTC
cdr3_aa: CASTLCRTVRPYEQYF

j_call: TRBJ1-2
d_call: .
v_call: TRBV25-1
clone_size: .
cdr3_length: 15
cdr3_nt: TGTGCCAGCAGTGCGAGGGACGGAACAGACTATGGCTACACCTTC
cdr3_aa: CASSARDGTDYGYTF

j_call: TRBJ2-2
d_call: .
v_call: TRBV5-1
clone_size: .
cdr3_length: 15
cdr3_nt: TGCGCCAGCAGCTTGGTTTCAGGGGCGCTCGGGGAGCTGTTTTTT
cdr3_aa: CASSLVSGALGELFF

j_call: TRBJ1-6
d_call: .
v_call: TRBV5-1
clone_size: .
cdr3_length: 17
cdr3_nt: TGCGCCAGCAGCTCGCGTGGGAAACAGGGCGAATTAGCACCCCTCCACTTT
cdr3_aa: CASSSRGKQGELAPLHF

j_call: TRBJ2-3
d_call: .
v_call: TRBV28
clone_size: many
cdr3_length: 12
cdr3_nt: TGTGCCAGCAGCCCAATTGAGAATACGCAGTATTTT
cdr3_aa: CASSPIENTQYF

j_call: TRBJ2-5
d_call: .
v_call: TRBV15
clone_size: .
cdr3_length: 16
cdr3_nt: TGTGCCACCAGCGGAGATTGGACAGCTATCCAAGAGACCCAGTACTTC
cdr3_aa: CATSGDWTAIQETQYF

j_call: TRBJ2-2
d_call: .
v_call: TRBV7-2
clone_size: .
cdr3_length: 16
cdr3_nt: TGTGCCAGCAGCTTAGAGGCGGGGGCCCACACCGGGGAGCTGTTTTTT
cdr3_aa: CASSLEAGAHTGELFF

j_call: TRBJ1-5
d_call: .
v_call: TRBV20-1
clone_size: .
cdr3_length: 14
cdr3_nt: TGCAGTGCTATTTTGGGCAGGGGAAGCCAGCCCCAGCATTTT
cdr3_aa: CSAILGRGSQPQHF

j_call: TRBJ1-1
d_call: TRBD1
v_call: TRBV29-1
clone_size: few
cdr3_length: 13
cdr3_nt: TGCAGCGTTGCGTCCTCAACAGGGGCTGAAGCTTTCTTT
cdr3_aa: CSVASSTGAEAFF

j_call: TRBJ2-3
d_call: TRBD2
v_call: TRBV20-1
clone_size: few
cdr3_length: 16
cdr3_nt: TGCAGTGCTCGGGGCCGACTAGCGGCACTCACAGATACGCAGTATTTT
cdr3_aa: CSARGRLAALTDTQYF

j_call: TRBJ2-5
d_call: TRBD2
v_call: TRBV5-1
clone_size: .
cdr3_length: 14
cdr3_nt: TGCGCCAGCAGGATTACGGGGGGGCAAGAGACCCAGTACTTC
cdr3_aa: CASRITGGQETQYF

j_call: TRBJ2-1
d_call: .
v_call: TRBV14
clone_size: .
cdr3_length: 14
cdr3_nt: TGTGCCAGCAGCCCAAAGGGTCGCTACAATGAGCAGTTCTTC
cdr3_aa: CASSPKGRYNEQFF

j_call: TRBJ2-1
d_call: .
v_call: TRBV2
clone_size: .
cdr3_length: 10
cdr3_nt: TGTGCCAGCAGTGAAGGGGGTCAGTTCTTC
cdr3_aa: CASSEGGQFF

j_call: TRBJ2-6
d_call: .
v_call: TRBV6-2/TRBV6-3
clone_size: few
cdr3_length: 15
cdr3_nt: TGTGCCAGCAACCTACAAAACTCTGGGGCCAACGTCCTGACTTTC
cdr3_aa: CASNLQNSGANVLTF

j_call: TRBJ2-1
d_call: .
v_call: TRBV20-1
clone_size: .
cdr3_length: 12
cdr3_nt: TGCAGTGCTAAGGATGGCCCGGGTGAGCAGTTCTTC
cdr3_aa: CSAKDGPGEQFF

j_call: TRBJ2-3
d_call: TRBD2
v_call: TRBV4-1
clone_size: .
cdr3_length: 18
cdr3_nt: TGCGCCAGCAGCCGCCAAGAGGCGGGACTAACGAGCACAGATACGCAGTATTTT
cdr3_aa: CASSRQEAGLTSTDTQYF

j_call: TRBJ2-1
d_call: TRBD2
v_call: TRBV25-1
clone_size: few
cdr3_length: 15
cdr3_nt: TGTGCCAGCAGTGAGCTAGCGGGGGACGACAATGAGCAGTTCTTC
cdr3_aa: CASSELAGDDNEQFF

j_call: TRBJ2-1
d_call: TRBD2
v_call: TRBV7-2
clone_size: .
cdr3_length: 17
cdr3_nt: TGTGCCAGCAGCCGCAGGACTAGCGGGGGGGCTTACAATGAGCAGTTCTTC
cdr3_aa: CASSRRTSGGAYNEQFF

j_call: TRBJ2-7
d_call: .
v_call: TRBV7-9
clone_size: .
cdr3_length: 15
cdr3_nt: TGTGCCAGCAGCTCCTTGACAGGAAAAAACTACGAGCAGTACTTC
cdr3_aa: CASSSLTGKNYEQYF

j_call: TRBJ1-2
d_call: .
v_call: TRBV5-4
clone_size: .
cdr3_length: 13
cdr3_nt: TGTGCCAGCAGCTTGGATCAATGGGGAGGCTACACCTTC
cdr3_aa: CASSLDQWGGYTF

j_call: TRBJ2-5
d_call: .
v_call: TRBV29-1
clone_size: few
cdr3_length: 15
cdr3_nt: TGCAGCGTTGAAGGGGGGGACACCTATCTTGAGACCCAGTACTTC
cdr3_aa: CSVEGGDTYLETQYF

j_call: TRBJ1-2
d_call: .
v_call: TRBV10-3
clone_size: .
cdr3_length: 16
cdr3_nt: TGTGCCATCAGGGCCGCCCCGGTCCCTGCAGTTTATGGCTACACCTTC
cdr3_aa: CAIRAAPVPAVYGYTF

j_call: TRBJ2-3
d_call: TRBD2
v_call: TRBV20-1
clone_size: few
cdr3_length: 16
cdr3_nt: TGCAGTGCTAGAGAAAAACCTAGCGGATACACAGATACGCAGTATTTT
cdr3_aa: CSAREKPSGYTDTQYF

j_call: TRBJ2-7
d_call: .
v_call: TRBV12-3/TRBV12-4
clone_size: few
cdr3_length: 15
cdr3_nt: TGTGCCAGCAGCCCAAACGGGATACTCTCCTACGAGCAGTACTTC
cdr3_aa: CASSPNGILSYEQYF

j_call: TRBJ1-1
d_call: .
v_call: TRBV6-5
clone_size: .
cdr3_length: 13
cdr3_nt: TGTGCCACGCGCGACGACATGAACACTGAAGCTTTCTTT
cdr3_aa: CATRDDMNTEAFF

j_call: TRBJ2-3
d_call: .
v_call: TRBV10-3
clone_size: .
cdr3_length: 15
cdr3_nt: TGTGCCATCAGTGTCCAGGGCAGGAGCACAGATACGCAGTATTTT
cdr3_aa: CAISVQGRSTDTQYF

j_call: TRBJ2-3
d_call: .
v_call: TRBV4-2
clone_size: .
cdr3_length: 16
cdr3_nt: TGTGCCAGCAGCCCCGCGGAGGGGGGGAAAGCAGATACGCAGTATTTT
cdr3_aa: CASSPAEGGKADTQYF

j_call: TRBJ2-7
d_call: .
v_call: TRBV10-3
clone_size: .
cdr3_length: 13
cdr3_nt: TGTGCCATCAGTGAGTCTCAGGCCGGCGAGCAGTACTTC
cdr3_aa: CAISESQAGEQYF

j_call: TRBJ1-4
d_call: .
v_call: TRBV5-1
clone_size: few
cdr3_length: 15
cdr3_nt: TGCGCCAGCAGCGACTCCCGGGGCTCTAATGAAAAACTGTTTTTT
cdr3_aa: CASSDSRGSNEKLFF